This T cell receptor beta chain was sequenced during a study of cytomegalovirus exposure and HLA in healthy donors. Study results and caveats: Some TCR beta chains (roughly 150 of them) were listed as cytomegalovirus-associated. The productive fraction for most TCR beta V segments was about 87% or about 30% in an earlier analysis. Later on, an analysis tied 18,000 or so TCR beta sequences to HLA alleles at 0.05 false discovery rate. Versus the approximately 670-donor mean, an Asian-associated ancestry cluster reportedly showed fewer N-insertions in a later analysis.

The CDR3 consists of 12 residues. The germline V gene encodes CDR1 SGHRS and CDR2 YFSETQ. V was pared by 4 bases and J by 2 bases, with 6 bases between. Of note for this clone: What it recognizes is unknown.

The PCR made use of 60 Vbeta and 13 Jbeta primers. Sequenced by immunoSEQ multiplex PCR; TCRdb stores in-frame clones only, minus some. The sample totals 25,000 to 35,000 clones. The chain couples TRBV5-1 to TRBJ2-5, with D tentatively TRBD1 (6 bases). The sequencing input was PBMCs. This TCR was sampled from a middle-aged woman in good health and CMV-seropositive. CDR3 loop: CASSDRQETQYF. The CDR3 DNA sequence: TGCGCCAGCAGCGACAGGCAAGAGACCCAGTACTTC.